This T cell receptor beta chain was documented in a study of blood T cells in healthy people across ages. Study information: Through template switching, about one barcoded beta molecule was captured per two T cells, as measured in model experiments.

This clonotype was detected a few times. Its antigen is unidentified. CDR3 size: 11 residues. CDR1 and CDR2 from the germline V gene are SQVTM and ANQGSEA. Trimming shortened V by 5 bases and J by 8 bases, and 12 bases separated the two germline ends. With each sample, at least 5 micrograms of total RNA were extracted. The study, taken as a whole, reports: In long-lived donors, naive CD4+ cell counts and diversity exceeded those of aged donors. Researchers judged that diversity estimates from one million T cells fell short of true values.

A second PCR, run for about 6 to 11 cycles, used a sample-barcoded 5' primer plus a J-beta primer mix. TCRdb fed the 5' RACE reads into MiXCR, producing one record per CDR3 protein. The sample lists more than 650,000 distinct CDR3 sequences, about a fifth occurring once. The TCR sequence derives from a man aged 65 to 79 in good health. Sequencing input: blood. The V gene is TRBV29-1, the J gene TRBJ1-1; D remains unclear. This CDR3 reads CSVTHRAEAFF. The CDR3, as DNA: TGCAGCGTTACCCACCGGGCAGAAGCTTTCTTT. The full variable domain, completed using reference TRBV29-1 and TRBJ1-1, is SAVISQKPSRDICQRGTSLTIQCQVDSQVTMMFWYRQQPGQSLTLIATANQGSEATYESGFVIDKFPISRPNLTFSTLTVSNMSPEDSSIYLCSVTHRAEAFFGQGTRLTVV.